The 29 T cell receptor beta chains listed next were all sequenced from one sample in a study of T cell repertoires in cytomegalovirus infection. TCRdb reprocessed the reads with MiXCR, giving one entry per CDR3 protein. The sample lists a few hundred thousand distinct CDR3 sequences, around 9.5% occurring once. The source material was PBMCs. Receptors were obtained from a human donor in good health (CMV status not recorded). Some clones in this sample may be carry-over from other donors' samples.

The rearrangement uses TRBV11-2 and TRBJ1-4; possibly TRBD1 for D (6 bases). CDR1 is SGHAT, CDR2 FQNNGV, per germline. V lost 2 bases and J 8 bases, leaving 12 bases between the germline ends. This CDR3 comprises 14 residues. The CDR3 DNA reads as TGTGCCAGCAGCTTATCAGGGGCGAGCGAAAAACTGTTTTTT. Protein product: CASSLSGASEKLFF.

In its sample, this clonotype was seen many times. This sequence joins TRBV11-2 and TRBJ1-1; D is undetermined. Germline V gives CDR1 SGHAT, CDR2 FQNNGV. V was pared by 5 bases and J by 7 bases, with 11 bases between. This CDR3 spans 12 amino acids. The CDR3 nucleotides are TGTGCCAGCAGCGCCCTGCGGGTTGAAGCTTTCTTT. Its protein product is CASSALRVEAFF. Full variable domain (missing parts from reference TRBV11-2 and TRBJ1-1): EAGVAQSPRYKIIEKRQSVAFWCNPISGHATLYWYQQILGQGPKLLIQFQNNGVVDDSQLPKDRFSAERLKGVDSTLKIQPAKLEDSAVYLCASSALRVEAFFGQGTRLTVV.

This clonotype was seen ten or more times. This chain uses TRBV7-2 with TRBJ2-7, with D tentatively TRBD1 or TRBD2 (5 bases each). The CDR3 length is 16 residues. V was pared by 6 bases and J by 4 bases, with 22 bases between. Germline lookup yields CDR1 SGHTA and CDR2 FQGNSA. The CDR3 nucleotides read TGTGCCAGCAGAGTTCACGGGGCAAAAGGACGGTACGAGCAGTACTTC. Its translation is CASRVHGAKGRYEQYF.

This clonotype came up many times. The CDR3 bases are TGTGCCAGCAGCTTACGGCTAGCGGGATACGAGCAGTACTTC. It codes for CASSLRLAGYEQYF. The chain carries TRBV7-2 and TRBJ2-7; 9 bases are shared with TRBD2. CDR3 length: 14 residues. The V segment lost 2 bases and the J segment 4 bases; nucleotides outside the gene matches: 3. Germline assignment: CDR1 SGHTA and CDR2 FQGNSA.

The table lists this clonotype with a few counts. The chain recombines TRBV7-2 with TRBJ1-3; 8 positions match TRBD1. Germline assignment: CDR1 SGHTA and CDR2 FQGNSA. V gave up 4 bases and J gave up 3 bases; unmatched junction bases: 11. There are 17 residues in the CDR3. CDR3 region: CASSSQGAGGVGNTIYF. In DNA form, the CDR3 reads TGTGCCAGCAGCTCCCAGGGGGCAGGGGGCGTTGGAAACACCATATATTTT.

The chain recombines TRBV5-1 with TRBJ2-1, with D possibly being TRBD1 (6 bases). The CDR3 is 17 residues long. Germline values: CDR1 SGHRS, CDR2 YFSETQ. V was cut by 0 bases and J by 0 bases, with 13 bases left in between. In nucleotides, the CDR3 is TGCGCCAGCAGCTTGGCCGGACAGAAGAGCTCCTACAATGAGCAGTTCTTC. Translating gives CASSLAGQKSSYNEQFF.

The chain has TRBV6-2 or TRBV6-3 and TRBJ2-7; a weak D match, TRBD1 (6 bases). The V gene lost 6 bases and the J gene lost 2 bases, with 14 bases spanning the gap. This CDR3 comprises 14 residues. Per the germline V gene, CDR1 is MNHEY and CDR2 is SVGEGT. The CDR3 protein is CASSRTEPAYEQYF. In nucleotides, the CDR3 is TGTGCCAGCAGCCGGACAGAACCCGCCTACGAGCAGTACTTC.

The chain employs TRBV5-4 and TRBJ2-1, with 7 bases fitting TRBD2. V gave up 0 bases and J gave up 3 bases; unmatched junction bases: 3. The V gene's germline CDR1 is SGHNT and CDR2 YYREEE (reference sequence). The CDR3 sequence is 15 residues long. CDR3 in amino acids: CASSLEASGYNEQFF. Written as DNA, the CDR3 is TGTGCCAGCAGCTTGGAGGCTAGCGGCTACAATGAGCAGTTCTTC.

The sample holds many counts of this clonotype. The V and J genes are TRBV11-2 and TRBJ1-2; D is ambiguous. Looked up from germline, CDR1 is SGHAT and CDR2 is FQNNGV. V lost 5 bases and J lost 4, with 14 bases in between. The CDR3 is made up of 14 amino acids. The DNA for the CDR3 is TGTGCCAGCAGCCCAGAAGGCAGAACCTATGGCTACACCTTC. The encoded protein is CASSPEGRTYGYTF. The full variable domain, rest sourced from reference TRBV11-2 and TRBJ1-2, is EAGVAQSPRYKIIEKRQSVAFWCNPISGHATLYWYQQILGQGPKLLIQFQNNGVVDDSQLPKDRFSAERLKGVDSTLKIQPAKLEDSAVYLCASSPEGRTYGYTFGSGTRLTVV.

At least ten counts were recorded for this clonotype. The chain combines TRBV12-3 or TRBV12-4 with TRBJ1-4; D might be TRBD1 (6 bases). V lost 5 bases and J 2 bases, leaving 12 bases between the germline ends. The CDR3 is made up of 15 amino acids. The CDR3 DNA is TGTGCCAGCAGTGGAGGACAGACCACTAATGAAAAACTGTTTTTT. Translating gives CASSGGQTTNEKLFF.

The table lists this clonotype with many counts. The chain employs TRBV11-3 and TRBJ2-3; the D is unclear. Between the trimmed V and J ends, which lost 4 bases and 0 bases, there was a span of 11 bases. CDR3 size: 15 residues. CDR1 and CDR2 (germline): SGHNT, YENEEA. In nucleotides, the CDR3 is TGTGCCAGCAGCTCCCACGAACGGAGCACAGATACGCAGTATTTT. It yields the protein CASSSHERSTDTQYF.

The sample holds many counts of this clonotype. The rearrangement uses TRBV7-9 and TRBJ2-7; TRBD1 might be the D (6 bases). This CDR3 spans 14 amino acids. Germline V gene lookup returns CDR1 SEHNR and CDR2 FQNEAQ (reference sequence). V gave up 5 bases and J gave up 0 bases, with 11 bases separating them. CDR3 DNA sequence: TGTGCCAGCAGCATAAACAGGGTCTCCTACGAGCAGTACTTC. Protein product: CASSINRVSYEQYF.

The chain combines TRBV20-1 with TRBJ2-7; 8 nucleotides agree with TRBD1. Germline CDR1 reads DFQATT; CDR2 reads SNEGSKA (reference sequence). V lost 3 bases, J lost 2 bases, and 3 bases stayed unmatched. CDR3 length: 13 residues. The CDR3 region has the DNA TGCAGTGCTAGTAGGACAGGGACCTACGAGCAGTACTTC. Its translation: CSASRTGTYEQYF.

At least ten counts were recorded for this clonotype. The chain recombines TRBV28 with TRBJ1-2, with D possibly matching TRBD1 (6 bases). CDR3 length equals 13 residues. Trimming shortened V by 5 bases and J by 4 bases, and 11 bases separated the two germline ends. In germline, CDR1 is MDHEN, CDR2 SYDVKM. The CDR3: CASSTGGSYGYTF. DNA for the CDR3: TGTGCCAGCAGTACTGGGGGCAGCTATGGCTACACCTTC.

In its sample, this clonotype was seen many times. V usage is TRBV11-3 and J usage is TRBJ1-5, with D hard to call. Between the trimmed V and J ends, which lost 1 base and 5 bases, there was a span of 6 bases. CDR1 and CDR2 from the germline V gene are SGHNT and YENEEA. The CDR3 is 13 amino acids. The CDR3 is CASSLVRDQPQHF. The CDR3 DNA reads as TGTGCCAGCAGCTTAGTGAGGGATCAGCCCCAGCATTTT. Together with reference TRBV11-3 and TRBJ1-5, the CDR3 gives the full variable domain: EAGVVQSPRYKIIEKKQPVAFWCNPISGHNTLYWYLQNLGQGPELLIRYENEEAVDDSQLPKDRFSAERLKGVDSTLKIQPAELGDSAVYLCASSLVRDQPQHFGDGTRLSIL.

The chain carries TRBV24-1 and TRBJ2-3; 9 nucleotides agree with TRBD2. The germline gives CDR1 KGHDR, CDR2 SFDVKD. The CDR3 runs to 15 residues. The V segment lost 3 bases and the J segment 4 bases; nucleotides outside the gene matches: 4. CDR3 protein: CATSDGGRAADTQYF. The DNA of the CDR3 is TGTGCCACCAGTGATGGCGGGAGGGCCGCAGATACGCAGTATTTT.

To note about this clonotype: A read error may produce the germline difference seen at one junction end. J is TRBJ2-3 and V is TRBV11-2; the D call may be TRBD1 or TRBD2 (5 bases each). There are 14 residues in the CDR3. Germline V gene lookup returns CDR1 SGHAT and CDR2 FQNNGV. The CDR3 DNA reads TGCGCCAGTGGGGCGAGGGACCACACAGATACGCAGTATTTT. Translating gives CASGARDHTDTQYF.

At least ten counts were recorded for this clonotype. V gene TRBV7-2 combines with J gene TRBJ2-1; D gene unclear. Trimming removed 5 bases at V and 5 bases at J, with 4 bases between. Per the germline V gene, CDR1 is SGHTA and CDR2 is FQGNSA. The CDR3 is 11 amino acids. The CDR3 here is CASSPHNEQFF. CDR3 DNA sequence: TGTGCCAGCAGCCCTCACAATGAGCAGTTCTTC.

This clonotype occurred many times. The V call is TRBV7-8, the J call TRBJ2-2, with D possibly matching TRBD2 (5 bases). In germline, CDR1 is SGHVS, CDR2 FQNEAQ. Trimming pared 4 bases from V and 4 bases from J, leaving 16 bases between. The CDR3 is 16 amino acids. In DNA, the CDR3 is TGTGCCAGCAGCTCCGGAGGAGGCGGACTCACCGGGGAGCTGTTTTTT. Amino acid sequence: CASSSGGGGLTGELFF.

This clonotype was seen repeatedly, ten times or more. The genes are TRBV25-1 and TRBJ2-7, with D unclear. There are 15 residues in the CDR3. Looked up from germline, CDR1 is MGHDK and CDR2 is SYGVNS. Trimming shortened V by 3 bases and J by 0 bases, and 12 bases separated the two germline ends. The CDR3, as DNA: TGTGCCAGCAGTGATCTCGGCACCAGCTCCTACGAGCAGTACTTC. Translation gives CASSDLGTSSYEQYF.

This clonotype was counted a few times. The V and J genes are TRBV4-2 and TRBJ2-7, with a tentative D call TRBD1 (5 bases). The CDR3 is 14 amino acids. Germline V gene sequence: CDR1 LGHNA, CDR2 YNFKEQ. V gave up 4 bases and J gave up 3 bases, with 13 bases separating them. The DNA of the CDR3 is TGTGCCAGCAGCCTAAAACAGGTCAGCTACGAGCAGTACTTC. Translating gives CASSLKQVSYEQYF.

This clonotype showed up many times. This chain joins TRBV7-2 and TRBJ2-1; TRBD2 is a possible D gene (5 bases). The germline V gene has CDR1 SGHTA and CDR2 FQGNSA. The length of the CDR3 is 14 residues. V was shortened by 3 bases and J by 10 bases, with 16 bases between the two germline ends. This CDR3 reads CASSLDRTRREQFF. CDR3 nucleotides: TGTGCCAGCAGCTTGGATAGAACTAGGCGGGAGCAGTTCTTC.

The table lists this clonotype with a few counts. This chain connects TRBV25-1 to TRBJ1-1; a possible D gene is TRBD1 (6 bases). V dropped 1 base and J dropped 1 base, with 16 bases sitting between them. Germline CDR1 MGHDK, CDR2 SYGVNS. The CDR3 is made up of 17 amino acids. As DNA, the CDR3 is TGTGCCAGCAGTGAATTCGGAGGGGGGGGCGCGAACACTGAAGCTTTCTTT. This translates into CASSEFGGGGANTEAFF.

The gene calls are TRBV6-1 and TRBJ2-5; tentatively, D is TRBD1 (6 bases). The CDR3 length is 15 residues. Germline V gene data show CDR1 as MNHNS and CDR2 as SASEGT. Trimming stripped 8 bases from V and 2 bases from J, with 18 bases between. The CDR3 region is CASGARTGPQETQYF. The CDR3 DNA sequence: TGTGCCAGCGGAGCTCGAACAGGGCCACAAGAGACCCAGTACTTC.

In its sample, this clonotype was seen a few times. V usage is TRBV7-9 and J usage is TRBJ1-3; D is undetermined. V was trimmed by 2 bases and J by 0 bases, leaving 8 bases between them. The CDR3 has 15 residues. Per the germline V gene, CDR1 is SEHNR and CDR2 is FQNEAQ (reference sequence). The CDR3 region has the DNA TGTGCCAGCAGCTTATATTCAGTCTCTGGAAACACCATATATTTT. Translation gives CASSLYSVSGNTIYF.

This clonotype was recorded at least ten times. The gene calls are TRBV28 and TRBJ2-5; possible D gene TRBD2, 6 bases. CDR3 length: 16 residues. V gave up 4 bases and J gave up 3 bases, with 18 bases separating them. Germline CDR1 MDHEN, CDR2 SYDVKM. The CDR3 loop reads CASSSTTWGVKETQYF. In nucleotides, the CDR3 is TGTGCCAGCAGTTCTACCACCTGGGGGGTGAAAGAGACCCAGTACTTC.

The rearrangement links TRBV4-3 to TRBJ2-5; possible D gene TRBD1, 6 bases. Germline V gene data show CDR1 as LGHNA and CDR2 as YSLEER. The CDR3 is 16 amino acids. With 1 base removed from V and 2 bases from J, the gap between germline ends came to 14 bases. The CDR3 coding sequence is TGCGCCAGCAGCCAAGGCTTCACAGGGACGCAAGAGACCCAGTACTTC. Residues: CASSQGFTGTQETQYF.

This clonotype was picked up many times. The chain couples TRBV4-1 to TRBJ1-3; no clear D gene. This CDR3 has 20 residues. CDR1 and CDR2 from the germline V gene are MGHRA and YSYEKL. Between the trimmed V and J ends, which lost 1 base and 0 bases, there was a span of 22 bases. As DNA, the CDR3 is TGCGCCAGCAGCCAAGTGATGCAGTCCGCCGTCACGGTCTCTGGAAACACCATATATTTT. It codes for CASSQVMQSAVTVSGNTIYF.

This sequence joins TRBV29-1 and TRBJ2-3; D unresolved. Germline CDR1 SQVTM, CDR2 ANQGSEA. Trimming shortened V by 8 bases and J by 6 bases, and 21 bases separated the two germline ends. CDR3 length: 14 residues. The chain's CDR3 is CSIRATLSSDTQYF. CDR3 nucleotides: TGCAGCATCCGGGCCACCCTAAGTTCGGATACGCAGTATTTT.